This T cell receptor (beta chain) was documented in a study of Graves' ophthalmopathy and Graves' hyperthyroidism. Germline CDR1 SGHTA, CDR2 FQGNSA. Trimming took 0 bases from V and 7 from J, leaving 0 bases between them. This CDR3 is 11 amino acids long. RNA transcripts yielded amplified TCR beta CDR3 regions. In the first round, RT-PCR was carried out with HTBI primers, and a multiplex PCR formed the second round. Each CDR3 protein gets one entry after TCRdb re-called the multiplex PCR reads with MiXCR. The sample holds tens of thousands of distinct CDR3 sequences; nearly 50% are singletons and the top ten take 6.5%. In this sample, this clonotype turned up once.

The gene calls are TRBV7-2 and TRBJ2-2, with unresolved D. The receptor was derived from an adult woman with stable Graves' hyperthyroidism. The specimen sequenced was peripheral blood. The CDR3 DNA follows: TGTGCCAGCAGCTTAGCCGGGGAGCTGTTTTTT. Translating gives CASSLAGELFF.